This T cell receptor (beta chain) is from a study of tissue T cells after allogeneic stem cell transplantation. In regard to this clone: Gene names refer to mouse genes.

Clones were read by immunoSEQ multiplex PCR, and TCRdb kept only the in-frame ones, dropping some. Of more than 45,000 clones detected, roughly 73% appear once; the ten largest clones hold about 0.55%. Sequencing was done on a sample of sorted cells pooled from one or two spleens. The receptor was isolated from a pool of C57BL/6 mice in good health.

Partial CDR3 DNA: TGCACCTGCAGTGCAGTGACACCGTATAATTCGCCCCTCTAC. Translated: CTCSAVTPYNSPLY. The whole CDR3 region reads CTCSAVTPYNSPLYF. This sequence joins TRBV1 and TRBJ1-6; D is unresolved. Read data end 1 residue before the CDR3 end; the end is taken from the germline J gene. TRBJ1-6 is classed as an ORF, of uncertain function. The CDR3 is made up of 15 amino acids. Germline loops: CDR1 NSQYPW, CDR2 LRSPGD (reference sequence). V was shortened by 1 base and J by 4 bases, with 8 bases between the two germline ends.